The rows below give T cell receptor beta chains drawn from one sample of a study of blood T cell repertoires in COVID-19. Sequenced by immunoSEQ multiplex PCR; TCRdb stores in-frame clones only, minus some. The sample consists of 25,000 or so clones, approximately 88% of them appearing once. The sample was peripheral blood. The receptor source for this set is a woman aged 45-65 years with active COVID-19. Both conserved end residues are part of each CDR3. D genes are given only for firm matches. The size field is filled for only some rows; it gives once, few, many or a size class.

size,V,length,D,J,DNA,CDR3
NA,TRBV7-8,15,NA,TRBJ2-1,TGTGCCAGCAGCTTAGTTCGCAGCTCCTACAATGAGCAGTTCTTC,CASSLVRSSYNEQFF
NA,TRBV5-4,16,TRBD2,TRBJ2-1,TGTGCCAGCAGCGTCGGGACTAGCGGGTCTATAGGGGAGCAGTTCTTC,CASSVGTSGSIGEQFF
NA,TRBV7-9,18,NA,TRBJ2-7,TGTGCCAGCAGCTTAGCGCCGACAGGAGGTGGTTTGGGCTACGAGCAGTACTTC,CASSLAPTGGGLGYEQYF
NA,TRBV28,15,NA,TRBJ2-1,TGTGCCAGCAGTATCTACGGGACTCAGTATAGGGAGCAGTTCTTC,CASSIYGTQYREQFF
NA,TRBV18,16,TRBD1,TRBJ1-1,TGTGCCAGCTCACTGAAGAGGACAGGAAGGGACACTGAAGCTTTCTTT,CASSLKRTGRDTEAFF
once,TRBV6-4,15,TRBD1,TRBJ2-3,TGTGCCAGCAGTTCGACAGGGGGCGGTACAGATACGCAGTATTTT,CASSSTGGGTDTQYF
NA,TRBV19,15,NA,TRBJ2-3,TGTGCCAGTAGTCAAGACAGTTCTAGCACAGATACGCAGTATTTT,CASSQDSSSTDTQYF
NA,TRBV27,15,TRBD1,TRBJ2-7,TGTGCCAGCAGTGCACCCGGGACAGGAGCCTACGAGCAGTACTTC,CASSAPGTGAYEQYF
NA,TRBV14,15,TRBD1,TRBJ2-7,TGTGCCAGCGGCGGACAGGCGAACTTTCCCTACGAGCAGTACTTC,CASGGQANFPYEQYF
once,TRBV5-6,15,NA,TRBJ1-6,TGTGCCAGCAGCCAGAGTGGGAGAGATAATTCACCCCTCCACTTT,CASSQSGRDNSPLHF
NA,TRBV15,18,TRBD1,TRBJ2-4,TGTGCCACCAGCATTGAGGGCGAGGGGGCGAGAGTCAAAAACATTCAGTACTTC,CATSIEGEGARVKNIQYF
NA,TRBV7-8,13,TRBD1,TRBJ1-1,TGTGCCAGCAGCTTAGACAGGGGATCTGAAGCTTTCTTT,CASSLDRGSEAFF
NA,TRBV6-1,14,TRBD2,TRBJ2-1,TGTGCCAGCAGAGAAGGACTAGCGGGGGTTGAGCAGTTCTTC,CASREGLAGVEQFF
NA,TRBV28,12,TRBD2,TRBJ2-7,TGTGCCAGCAGCCCGGGGGGATACGAGCAGTACTTC,CASSPGGYEQYF